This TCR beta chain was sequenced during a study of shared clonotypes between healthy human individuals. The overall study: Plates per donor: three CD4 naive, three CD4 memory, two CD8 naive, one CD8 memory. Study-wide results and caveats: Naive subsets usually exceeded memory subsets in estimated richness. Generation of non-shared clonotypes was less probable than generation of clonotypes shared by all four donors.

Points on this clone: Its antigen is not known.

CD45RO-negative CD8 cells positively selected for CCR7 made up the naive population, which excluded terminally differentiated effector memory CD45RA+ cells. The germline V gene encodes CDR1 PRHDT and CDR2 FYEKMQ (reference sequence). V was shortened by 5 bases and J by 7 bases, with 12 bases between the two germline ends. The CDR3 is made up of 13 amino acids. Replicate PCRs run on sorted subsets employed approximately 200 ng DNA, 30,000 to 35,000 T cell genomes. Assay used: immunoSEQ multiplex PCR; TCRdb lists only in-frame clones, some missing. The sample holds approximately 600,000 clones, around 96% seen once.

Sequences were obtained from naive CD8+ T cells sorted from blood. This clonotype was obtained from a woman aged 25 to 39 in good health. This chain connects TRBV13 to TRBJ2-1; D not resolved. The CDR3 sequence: CASSPKNLNEQFF. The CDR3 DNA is TGTGCCAGCAGCCCCAAAAACCTTAATGAGCAGTTCTTC.